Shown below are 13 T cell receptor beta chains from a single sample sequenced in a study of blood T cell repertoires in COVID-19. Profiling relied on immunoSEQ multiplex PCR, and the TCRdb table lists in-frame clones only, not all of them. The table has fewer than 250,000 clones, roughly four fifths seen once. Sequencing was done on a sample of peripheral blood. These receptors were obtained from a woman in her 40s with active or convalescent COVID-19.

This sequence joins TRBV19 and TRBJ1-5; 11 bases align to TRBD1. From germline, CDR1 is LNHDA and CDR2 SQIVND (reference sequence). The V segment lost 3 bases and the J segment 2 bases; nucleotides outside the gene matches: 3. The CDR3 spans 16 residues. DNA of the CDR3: TGTGCCAGTAGTATTGGGGGACAGGGGGGCAATCAGCCCCAGCATTTT. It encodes CASSIGGQGGNQPQHF.

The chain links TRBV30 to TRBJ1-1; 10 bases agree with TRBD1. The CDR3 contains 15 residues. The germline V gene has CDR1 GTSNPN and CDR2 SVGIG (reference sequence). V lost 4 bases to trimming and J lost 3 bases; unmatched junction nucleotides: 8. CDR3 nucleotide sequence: TGTGCCTGGAAAAGGACAGGGGGACTGTACACTGAAGCTTTCTTT. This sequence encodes CAWKRTGGLYTEAFF.

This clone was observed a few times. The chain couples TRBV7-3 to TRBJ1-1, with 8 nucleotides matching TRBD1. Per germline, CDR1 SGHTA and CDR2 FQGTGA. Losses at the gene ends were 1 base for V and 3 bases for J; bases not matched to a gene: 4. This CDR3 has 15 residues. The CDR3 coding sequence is TGTGCCAGCAGCTTAAACCAGGGGGCTTACACTGAAGCTTTCTTT. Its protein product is CASSLNQGAYTEAFF. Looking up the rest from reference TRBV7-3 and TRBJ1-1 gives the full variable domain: GAGVSQTPSNKVTEKGKYVELRCDPISGHTALYWYRQSLGQGPEFLIYFQGTGAADDSGLPNDRFFAVRPEGSVSTLKIQRTERGDSAVYLCASSLNQGAYTEAFFGQGTRLTVV.

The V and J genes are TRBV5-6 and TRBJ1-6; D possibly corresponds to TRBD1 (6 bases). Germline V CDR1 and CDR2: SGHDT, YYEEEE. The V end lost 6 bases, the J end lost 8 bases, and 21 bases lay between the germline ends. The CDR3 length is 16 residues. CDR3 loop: CASNQDPQGTHSPLHF. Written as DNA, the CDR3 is TGTGCCAGCAACCAAGACCCCCAGGGGACCCATTCACCCCTCCACTTT. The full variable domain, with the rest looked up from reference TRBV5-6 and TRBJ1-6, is DAGVTQSPTHLIKTRGQQVTLRCSPKSGHDTVSWYQQALGQGPQFIFQYYEEEERQRGNFPDRFSGHQFPNYSSELNVNALLLGDSALYLCASNQDPQGTHSPLHFGNGTRLTVT.

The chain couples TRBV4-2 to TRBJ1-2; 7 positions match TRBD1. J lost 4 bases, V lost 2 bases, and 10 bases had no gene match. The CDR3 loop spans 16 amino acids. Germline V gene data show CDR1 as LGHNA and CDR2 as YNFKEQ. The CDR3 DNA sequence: TGTGCCAGCAGCCAATCACAGGGGACATCCGGCTATGGCTACACCTTC. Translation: CASSQSQGTSGYGYTF.

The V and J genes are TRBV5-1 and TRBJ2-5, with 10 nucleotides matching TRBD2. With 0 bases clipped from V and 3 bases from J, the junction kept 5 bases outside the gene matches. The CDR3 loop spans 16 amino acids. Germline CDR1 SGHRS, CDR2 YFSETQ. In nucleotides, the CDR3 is TGCGCCAGCAGCTTGGGTTGGCTAGCGGGAGAAGAGACCCAGTACTTC. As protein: CASSLGWLAGEETQYF.

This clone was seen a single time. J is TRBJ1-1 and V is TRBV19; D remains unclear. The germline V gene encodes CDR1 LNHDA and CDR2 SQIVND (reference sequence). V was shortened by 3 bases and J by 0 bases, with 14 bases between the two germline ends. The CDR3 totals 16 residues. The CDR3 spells CASSIARGTMNTEAFF. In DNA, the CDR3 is TGTGCCAGTAGTATCGCCCGGGGAACGATGAACACTGAAGCTTTCTTT.

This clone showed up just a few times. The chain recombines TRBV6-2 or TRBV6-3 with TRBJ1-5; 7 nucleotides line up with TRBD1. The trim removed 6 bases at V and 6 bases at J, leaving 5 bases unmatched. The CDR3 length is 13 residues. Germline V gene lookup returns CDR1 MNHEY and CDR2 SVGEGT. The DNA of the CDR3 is TGTGCCAGCAGCTCAACAGGGGTTCAGCCCCAGCATTTT. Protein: CASSSTGVQPQHF.

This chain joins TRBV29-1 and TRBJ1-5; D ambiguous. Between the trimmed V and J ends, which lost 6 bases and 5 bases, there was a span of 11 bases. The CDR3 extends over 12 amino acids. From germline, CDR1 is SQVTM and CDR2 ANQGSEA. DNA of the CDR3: TGCAGCGTCGCGGGCTCGGATCAGCCCCAGCATTTT. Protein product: CSVAGSDQPQHF.

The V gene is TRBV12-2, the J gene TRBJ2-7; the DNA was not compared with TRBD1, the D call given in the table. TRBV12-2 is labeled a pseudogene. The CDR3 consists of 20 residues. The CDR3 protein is CASRFDPGQGACYDPYEQYF. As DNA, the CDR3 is TGTGCAAGTCGCTTTGATCCGGGACAGGGGGCTTGTTACGACCCATACGAGCAGTACTTC.

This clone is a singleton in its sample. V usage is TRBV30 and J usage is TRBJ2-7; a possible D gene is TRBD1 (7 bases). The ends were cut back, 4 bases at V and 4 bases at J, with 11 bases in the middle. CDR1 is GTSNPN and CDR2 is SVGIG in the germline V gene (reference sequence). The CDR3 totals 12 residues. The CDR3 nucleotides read TGTGCCTGGACCCCAGGGGGGTACGAGCAGTACTTC. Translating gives CAWTPGGYEQYF.

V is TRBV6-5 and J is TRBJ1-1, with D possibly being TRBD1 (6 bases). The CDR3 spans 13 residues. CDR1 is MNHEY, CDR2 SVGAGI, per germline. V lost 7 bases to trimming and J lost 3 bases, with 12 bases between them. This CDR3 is CASTWEGDTEAFF. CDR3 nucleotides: TGTGCCAGCACCTGGGAGGGGGACACTGAAGCTTTCTTT.

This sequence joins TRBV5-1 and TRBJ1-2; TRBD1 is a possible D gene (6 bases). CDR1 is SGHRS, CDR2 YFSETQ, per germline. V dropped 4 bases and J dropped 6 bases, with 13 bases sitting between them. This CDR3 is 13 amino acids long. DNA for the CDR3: TGCGCCAGCAGCGTTGACAGGAACCATGGCTACACCTTC. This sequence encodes CASSVDRNHGYTF.